These 8 T cell receptor beta chains came from one sample sequenced in a study of cytomegalovirus exposure and HLA in healthy donors. The PCR employed 60 Vbeta primers together with 13 Jbeta primers. TCRdb's copy holds only in-frame clones and misses some; the assay was immunoSEQ multiplex PCR. The profile shows some 180,000 clones, almost 75% of them singletons. Sequenced input: PBMCs. These receptors came from a woman aged 18-30 years in good health and CMV-seropositive.

The rearrangement uses TRBV9 and TRBJ2-5; TRBD1 agrees at 8 bases. V lost 3 bases to trimming and J lost 2 bases; unmatched junction nucleotides: 6. This CDR3 has 15 residues. Germline V gene data show CDR1 as SGDLS and CDR2 as YYNGEE. The CDR3 here is CASSGQGAGQETQYF. The DNA of the CDR3 is TGTGCCAGCAGCGGGCAGGGGGCCGGACAAGAGACCCAGTACTTC.

The chain is built from TRBV2 and TRBJ2-1, with 7 bases that match TRBD2. The germline gives CDR1 SNHLY, CDR2 FYNNEI. This CDR3 has 17 residues. The ends lost 4 bases at V and 1 base at J; junction bases unmatched: 10. This CDR3 is CASSADTSEVSYNEQFF. The CDR3 bases are TGTGCCAGCAGTGCGGACACTAGCGAGGTGTCCTACAATGAGCAGTTCTTC. The full variable domain, its missing parts supplied by reference TRBV2 and TRBJ2-1, is EPEVTQTPSHQVTQMGQEVILRCVPISNHLYFYWYRQILGQKVEFLVSFYNNEISEKSEIFDDQFSVERPDGSNFTLKIRSTKLEDSAMYFCASSADTSEVSYNEQFFGPGTRLTVL.

The chain carries TRBV5-8 and TRBJ1-5, with TRBD1 as a possible D gene (6 bases). Per the germline V gene, CDR1 is SGHTS and CDR2 is YDEGEE. V lost 0 bases and J lost 2, with 15 bases in between. This CDR3 region has 17 residues. The CDR3 DNA is TGTGCCAGCAGCTTGGGGTATGGGGCAGGGGGCAATCAGCCCCAGCATTTT. This translates into CASSLGYGAGGNQPQHF.

This sequence joins TRBV15 and TRBJ1-1; D might be TRBD1 (5 bases). V gave up 3 bases and J gave up 8 bases, with 10 bases separating them. Germline V CDR1 and CDR2: LNHNV, YYDKDF (reference sequence). There are 12 residues in the CDR3. The CDR3 DNA sequence: TGTGCCACCAGCAGGGACACAGCAGAAGCTTTCTTT. Translated: CATSRDTAEAFF.

This chain uses TRBV18 with TRBJ2-1, with 9 nucleotides matching TRBD2. The trim removed 6 bases at V and 5 bases at J, leaving 8 bases unmatched. Looked up from germline, CDR1 is KGHSH and CDR2 is LQKENI. The CDR3 runs to 15 residues. The CDR3: CASSLLAGTNNEQFF. In DNA form, the CDR3 reads TGTGCCAGCTCGCTACTAGCGGGCACAAACAATGAGCAGTTCTTC.

The rearrangement links TRBV28 to TRBJ2-7; 10 bases match TRBD1. The V segment lost 3 bases and the J segment 7 bases; nucleotides outside the gene matches: 9. CDR1 MDHEN and CDR2 SYDVKM come from the germline V gene. The CDR3 is 15 residues long. The CDR3: CASSFDRGPLLEQYF. CDR3 in DNA: TGTGCCAGCAGTTTCGACAGGGGGCCCCTTTTGGAGCAGTACTTC.

The V and J genes are TRBV19 and TRBJ2-2, with 7 bases that match TRBD2. Trimming removed 5 bases from V and 6 bases from J; junction bases left unmatched: 9. In germline, CDR1 is LNHDA, CDR2 SQIVND (reference sequence). The CDR3 spans 15 residues. The CDR3 sequence: CASSPLGGSAGELFF. The CDR3, as DNA: TGTGCCAGTAGTCCGCTGGGGGGGAGCGCCGGGGAGCTGTTTTTT.

Relative to its sample, this clone is medium-sized. The chain is built from TRBV4-1 and TRBJ1-5; 7 nucleotides match TRBD1. The germline V gene encodes CDR1 MGHRA and CDR2 YSYEKL. This CDR3 is built from 14 residues. The J segment lost 6 bases and the V segment lost 0 bases, leaving 2 bases of the junction unmatched. CDR3 sequence (DNA): TGCGCCAGCAGCCAAGACCCAGGGGGTCAGCCCCAGCATTTT. Amino acid sequence: CASSQDPGGQPQHF.